This is a list of T cell receptor beta chains from one sample in a study of T cells after yellow fever vaccination. TCRdb processed the 5' RACE reads anew with MiXCR; each CDR3 protein has one entry. The table has hundreds of thousands of distinct CDR3 sequences, roughly 4% seen once. Sequenced here: PBMCs, sampled on the day of the yellow fever booster vaccination. These receptors were collected from a young man who received the YFV17D yellow fever vaccine. CDR3s include the opening cysteine and the closing phenylalanine or tryptophan. Fields, in order: J gene, clone size, D gene, V gene, CDR3 DNA, CDR3 protein. The D gene is left open where the match is weak. Clone size is given for some rows only: seen once, a few or many times, or a class if the clone is expanded.

TRBJ2-7 many - TRBV5-1 TGCGCCAGCGACTCGGATCGAAGGGATGAGCAGTACTTC CASDSDRRDEQYF
TRBJ2-2 - - TRBV18 TGTGCCAGCTCACCATCTTCGAGCCCGCGGGGCGGGGAGCTGTTTTTT CASSPSSSPRGGELFF
TRBJ2-1 many - TRBV12-3/TRBV12-4 TGTGCCAGCAGTATGACAGGTGAACAGGGAGTCAATGAGCAGTTCTTC CASSMTGEQGVNEQFF
TRBJ1-6 - - TRBV19 TGTGCCAGTAGTAATCGGGGGCGTAATTCACCCCTCCACTTT CASSNRGRNSPLHF
TRBJ1-1 few - TRBV20-1 TGCAGTGCTAGAGATCTCGGATTGGGCAACACTGAAGCTTTCTTT CSARDLGLGNTEAFF
TRBJ1-6 many - TRBV7-6 TGTGCCAGCAGCTTAATGGAACGGGGAGGCCGCTCACCCCTCCACTTT CASSLMERGGRSPLHF
TRBJ2-5 many TRBD1 TRBV5-1 TGCGCCAGCAGCCAGGGACAGCTGCAAGAGACCCAGTACTTC CASSQGQLQETQYF
TRBJ2-5 few - TRBV19 TGTGCCACTTGGGGGCAGGGTAAAGAGACCCAGTACTTC CATWGQGKETQYF
TRBJ2-3 many - TRBV5-1 TGCGCCAGCAGCTGGGACGGTGTCACAGATACGCAGTATTTT CASSWDGVTDTQYF
TRBJ2-1 many TRBD1 TRBV5-1 TGCGCCAGCAGCGCGGACAGGCTAAATGAGCAGTTCTTC CASSADRLNEQFF
TRBJ1-3 many - TRBV4-3 TGCGCCAGCAGCCCAGACATCGGTGGAAACACCATATATTTT CASSPDIGGNTIYF
TRBJ2-2 many - TRBV5-1 TGCGCCAGCAGCTTATGGACGGAAAACACCGGGGAGCTGTTTTTT CASSLWTENTGELFF
TRBJ2-5 - - TRBV20-1 TGCAGTCCAATAACCCAGTACTTC CSPITQYF
TRBJ2-1 - TRBD1 TRBV7-9 TGTGCCAGCAGCCCCACAGCCGGGACAGGGACCGAGAATGAGCAGTTCTTC CASSPTAGTGTENEQFF
TRBJ2-3 - - TRBV6-2/TRBV6-3 TGTGCCAGCAGTTACCCCCGCGGGGGCACAGATACGCAGTATTTT CASSYPRGGTDTQYF
TRBJ2-5 - - TRBV2 TGTGCCAGCAGTGGGGGGACTCGAAAAGAGACCCAGTACTTC CASSGGTRKETQYF
TRBJ2-3 - TRBD2 TRBV5-4 TGTGCCAGCAGCTGGGGAACTAGCGGGGGACTCACAGATACGCAGTATTTT CASSWGTSGGLTDTQYF
TRBJ2-3 few TRBD1 TRBV3-1 TGTGCCAGCAGCCTGACGAACAGGGGAAGCACAGATACGCAGTATTTT CASSLTNRGSTDTQYF
TRBJ1-5 few TRBD1 TRBV7-2 TGTGCCAGCAGCCGACGACAGGGTTATTTCCAGCCCCAGCATTTT CASSRRQGYFQPQHF
TRBJ1-6 many - TRBV5-1 TGCGCCAGCACCGGGAATTGGGAGCGTAATTCACCCCTCCACTTT CASTGNWERNSPLHF
TRBJ2-5 many TRBD1 TRBV24-1 TGTGCCACCAGTGATGCGACCGGGACAGCAGAGACCCAGTACTTC CATSDATGTAETQYF
TRBJ2-5 many - TRBV7-8 TGTGCCAGCAGCCCCGGGACGGGGGAGACCCAGTACTTC CASSPGTGETQYF
TRBJ2-1 many - TRBV6-2/TRBV6-3 TGTGCCAGCAGTTACGTCCGGGGCAGACCCAAAACTAATGAGCAGTTCTTC CASSYVRGRPKTNEQFF
TRBJ2-1 - TRBD2 TRBV6-2/TRBV6-3 TGTGCCAGCATTCGCGGGGGGGCGGACAATGAGCAGTTCTTC CASIRGGADNEQFF
TRBJ1-6 - TRBD1 TRBV5-1 TGCGCCAGCGGTTTGGGCGACAGGGGGCTGGGTAATTCACCCCTCCACTTT CASGLGDRGLGNSPLHF
TRBJ2-5 many TRBD2 TRBV7-2 TGTGCCAGCAGCTTTAGGGAGGGAGAGACCCAGTACTTC CASSFREGETQYF
TRBJ2-7 few - TRBV15 TGTGCCACCAGCAGAGTTGCCAGTCATGGCGAGCAGTACTTC CATSRVASHGEQYF
TRBJ1-5 many - TRBV20-1 TGCAGTGCTAGGGTTAGTCCAGGAACTCAGCCCCAGCATTTT CSARVSPGTQPQHF
TRBJ2-2 - TRBD1 TRBV10-3 TGTGCCATCAGTGACCCGAGGACAGGGGGCACCGGGGAGCTGTTTTTT CAISDPRTGGTGELFF
TRBJ2-5 many - TRBV28 TGTGCCAGCACCCTAGACAGGCCCCTATCGAAAACCCAGTACTTC CASTLDRPLSKTQYF
TRBJ1-2 - - TRBV7-9 TGTGCCAGCAGCTTCGGACGGACAAACTATGGCTACACCTTC CASSFGRTNYGYTF
TRBJ2-7 - - TRBV5-4 TGTGCCAGCAGCCTCAGGGCCCCCATTGAGGACGAGCAGTACTTC CASSLRAPIEDEQYF
TRBJ2-7 - - TRBV4-2 TGTGCCAGCAGCCTAGGACTGGAGTCCTACGAGCAGTACTTC CASSLGLESYEQYF
TRBJ2-3 few - TRBV27 TGTGCCAGCAGTGAAGAGGGGGGCACAGATACGCAGTATTTT CASSEEGGTDTQYF
TRBJ2-7 many - TRBV6-6 TGTGCCAGCAGTTACTCACGGTTAACGGGGATGATCGACGAGCAGTACTTC CASSYSRLTGMIDEQYF
TRBJ2-7 many TRBD2 TRBV28 TGTGCCAGCAGTTTAACCTCCGGGACTAGCGACCGCGAGCAGTACTTC CASSLTSGTSDREQYF
TRBJ1-1 few TRBD1 TRBV3-1 TGTGCCAGCAGCCAACTTTTGGGGCAGGGGGACACTGAAGCTTTCTTT CASSQLLGQGDTEAFF
TRBJ2-3 few - TRBV5-6 TGTGCCAGCAGCTTCGGCCTGGTCCCCGAGGATACGCAGTATTTT CASSFGLVPEDTQYF
TRBJ2-7 - - TRBV4-1 TGCGCCAGCAGCCAAGGGGTGGGTGTGGACGAGCAGTACTTC CASSQGVGVDEQYF
TRBJ2-3 - - TRBV14 TGTGCCAGCAGCCTCTTGACTAGAGGCACAGATACGCAGTATTTT CASSLLTRGTDTQYF
TRBJ1-5 - TRBD1 TRBV5-6 TGTGCCAGCAGCCCAGGGGGGTCGAGGAGCAATCAGCCCCAGCATTTT CASSPGGSRSNQPQHF
TRBJ2-7 many TRBD1 TRBV25-1 TGTGCCAGCAGCGATCAGGGGGCTACCTACGAGCAGTACTTC CASSDQGATYEQYF
TRBJ1-5 many - TRBV12-3/TRBV12-4 TGTGCCAGCAGTCCCCGCGCGGGCGGTAGCAATCAGCCCCAGCATTTT CASSPRAGGSNQPQHF
TRBJ1-2 - - TRBV28 TGTGCCAGCAGCCCTGCGGGGGGTTTTGGCTACACCTTC CASSPAGGFGYTF
TRBJ2-6 few - TRBV3-1 TGTGCCAGCAGCCCTAGGGTGGGCAGTGGGGCCAACGTCCTGACTTTC CASSPRVGSGANVLTF
TRBJ1-6 many - TRBV7-2 TGTGCCAGCAGCTTAGCGCCAGGCAGCTACTCACCCCTCCACTTT CASSLAPGSYSPLHF
TRBJ1-6 many TRBD1 TRBV4-3 TGCGCCAGCAGCCGAGGGACAGGGGACCCACCCCTCCACTTT CASSRGTGDPPLHF
TRBJ2-1 few - TRBV9 TGTGCCAGCAGCGCCGCAGGGGGTGCGGCGGGGAGTAAATACAATGAGCAGTTCTTC CASSAAGGAAGSKYNEQFF
TRBJ2-4 - TRBD2 TRBV7-2 TGTGCCAGCAGGTGGGGGGGTACAAACATTCAGTACTTC CASRWGGTNIQYF
TRBJ2-3 - - TRBV18 TGTGCCAGCTCACCGGTGGGGCCCACAGATACGCAGTATTTT CASSPVGPTDTQYF
TRBJ2-5 many - TRBV6-2/TRBV6-3 TGTGCCAGCAGTCCCTACCTGGAGGAGACCCAGTACTTC CASSPYLEETQYF
TRBJ1-1 - TRBD1 TRBV18 TGTGCCAGCTCACCAACTGGGACAGGGGCCGACACTGAAGCTTTCTTT CASSPTGTGADTEAFF
TRBJ1-5 - TRBD1 TRBV6-5 TGTGCCAGCAGACAGACAGGGTCCAATCAGCCCCAGCATTTT CASRQTGSNQPQHF
TRBJ2-7 - - TRBV4-2 TGTGCCAGCAGCCAAGACTTCAGGGTTGAAAAGGAGCAGTACTTC CASSQDFRVEKEQYF
TRBJ1-2 few - TRBV5-1 TGCGCCAGCAGCTTGAACTCACGGAGGGGCTACACCTTC CASSLNSRRGYTF
TRBJ1-5 few - TRBV3-1 TGTGCCAGCAGCCACGGGCATCAGCCCCAGCATTTT CASSHGHQPQHF
TRBJ1-1 few - TRBV19 TGTGCCAGTAGTAATCGGGCTGAAGCTTTCTTT CASSNRAEAFF
TRBJ2-1 - TRBD2 TRBV4-3 TGCGCCAGCAGCCAAGATCTCGTTGGCGGGGGGCGGCTCGGCAATGAGCAGTTCTTC CASSQDLVGGGRLGNEQFF
TRBJ2-5 - - TRBV20-1 TGCAGTGCTAGAGATGCCTCCGCAGTGACCCAGTACTTC CSARDASAVTQYF